Listed here are 13 T cell receptor beta chains from one sample, sequenced in a study of blood T cells in healthy people across ages. A J-beta primer mix and a sample-barcoded 5' primer were used in a second PCR of roughly 6 to 11 cycles. Each CDR3 protein is one row after TCRdb ran MiXCR on the 5' RACE reads. This table has just under 900,000 distinct CDR3 sequences, more than 25% appearing once. Sample: blood. All receptors derive from a woman of 80 years or more in good health.

Of note for this clonotype: The DNA is left out, because the CDR3 cannot be placed on it with certainty; the CDR3 is given as TCRdb lists it. The chain links TRBV14 to TRBJ2-7; TRBD1, the table's D call, lacks a check against the DNA. The CDR3 is 23 amino acids long, termini counted. Germline V gene sequence: CDR1 SGHDN, CDR2 FVKESK. The CDR3 sequence is CASSQNRGVNGYTFGSGTNEQYF.

This clonotype has a handful of counts. The chain is built from TRBV12-3 or TRBV12-4 and TRBJ2-3; possible D gene TRBD1, 6 bases. This CDR3 has 15 amino acids. V shed 3 bases and J shed 0 bases, with 10 bases lying between them. CDR3 sequence (DNA): TGTGCCAGCAGTTTGGGGGACATAAGCACAGATACGCAGTATTTT. Its translation: CASSLGDISTDTQYF.

This clonotype was seen many times. This chain uses TRBV5-4 with TRBJ2-5, with 7 bases matching TRBD1. The CDR3 runs to 15 residues. The V gene end was trimmed by 4 bases and the J gene end by 2 bases; junction bases not matched to a gene: 8. CDR1 and CDR2 from the germline V gene are SGHNT and YYREEE (reference sequence). This chain's CDR3 is CASSPTGKGQETQYF. CDR3 nucleotide sequence: TGTGCCAGCAGCCCGACAGGGAAGGGGCAAGAGACCCAGTACTTC.

The chain couples TRBV9 to TRBJ2-7; TRBD2 agrees at 13 bases. V lost 2 bases to trimming and J lost 2 bases; unmatched junction nucleotides: 1. CDR3 length equals 15 residues. Looked up from germline, CDR1 is SGDLS and CDR2 is YYNGEE. The CDR3 region is CASSVGLAGPYEQYF. The CDR3 DNA sequence: TGTGCCAGCAGCGTGGGACTAGCGGGGCCCTACGAGCAGTACTTC.

As DNA, the CDR3 is TGCAGTGCTAGAGATGGGGGTGGCCCCCAAGAGACCCAGTACTTC. Its protein product is CSARDGGGPQETQYF. V gene TRBV20-1 combines with J gene TRBJ2-5; D is possibly TRBD1 or TRBD2 (5 bases each). The length of the CDR3 is 15 residues. Trimming pared 0 bases from V and 1 base from J, leaving 12 bases between. Germline loops: CDR1 DFQATT, CDR2 SNEGSKA (reference sequence).

This clonotype was observed a single time. The V gene is TRBV18, the J gene TRBJ2-1; 10 bases agree with TRBD2. J lost 6 bases, V lost 2 bases, and 4 bases had no gene match. This CDR3 is built from 15 residues. The germline V gene encodes CDR1 KGHSH and CDR2 LQKENI. CDR3 bases: TGTGCCAGCTCACCAAGACTAGCGGGCACCAATGAGCAGTTCTTC. The encoded protein is CASSPRLAGTNEQFF.

Worth noting for this clonotype: Given a much more abundant clone one base away, this may be a read error. The rearrangement joins TRBV30 to TRBJ2-7; D gene uncertain. This CDR3 has 14 residues. The germline V and J ends were trimmed by 1 base and 7 bases, with 17 bases remaining between them. From germline, CDR1 is GTSNPN and CDR2 SVGIG (reference sequence). The CDR3 region is CAWSDWSSYNEQYF. The CDR3, as DNA: TGTGCCTGGAGTGATTGGAGCTCCTACAATGAGCAGTACTTC.

CDR3 DNA: TGTGCCAGCACCCGCGACAGGAAAAGCAATCAGCCCCAGCATTTT. This sequence encodes CASTRDRKSNQPQHF. The chain has TRBV28 and TRBJ1-5; TRBD1 might be the D (6 bases). This CDR3 has 15 residues. With 7 bases removed from V and 1 base from J, the gap between germline ends came to 14 bases. Germline loops: CDR1 MDHEN, CDR2 SYDVKM.

In the case of this clonotype: Germline is not matched at one junction end, which may reflect a read error. V is TRBV7-2 and J is TRBJ2-2, with TRBD2 identical over 11 bases. CDR3 length equals 14 residues. CDR1 and CDR2 (germline): SGHTA, FQGNSA. The CDR3 sequence: CASSVAGGSGELFF. The CDR3 DNA is TGTGCCAGCAGCGTAGCGGGGGGGTCCGGGGAGCTGTTTTTT. The complete variable domain, with remaining parts taken from reference TRBV7-2 and TRBJ2-2, reads GAGVSQSPSNKVTEKGKDVELRCDPISGHTALYWYRQSLGQGLEFLIYFQGNSAPDKSGLPSDRFSAERTGGSVSTLTIQRTQQEDSAVYLCASSVAGGSGELFFGEGSRLTVL.

The rearrangement links TRBV20-1 to TRBJ2-7; the D gene could be TRBD1 or TRBD2 (5 bases each). V dropped 2 bases and J dropped 6 bases, with 20 bases sitting between them. The CDR3 is 15 residues long. The germline gives CDR1 DFQATT, CDR2 SNEGSKA (reference sequence). The CDR3 protein is CSARRRDPRYGEQYF. The CDR3 DNA follows: TGCAGTGCTAGACGCCGGGACCCTCGATATGGCGAGCAGTACTTC.

This clonotype was detected a few times. The V and J genes are TRBV11-2 and TRBJ2-5; TRBD2 might be the D (7 bases). This CDR3 has 16 amino acids. The V gene's germline CDR1 is SGHAT and CDR2 FQNNGV. V was pared by 2 bases and J by 2 bases, with 15 bases between. Written as DNA, the CDR3 is TGTGCCAGCAGCTTAATGGCGGGGGCATATCAAGAGACCCAGTACTTC. Its protein is CASSLMAGAYQETQYF.

This clonotype was seen a few times. Germline and junction disagree at one end, which may indicate a read error. J is TRBJ2-4 and V is TRBV4-1; D gene unclear. The CDR3 totals 17 residues. In germline, CDR1 is MGHRA, CDR2 YSYEKL. The CDR3 DNA follows: TGCGCCAGCAGCCAAGATTCTATTGGCGTAACCAAAAACGTTCAGTACTTC. Protein product: CASSQDSIGVTKNVQYF.

Remarks on this clonotype: At one of its ends the junction is not consistent with the germline gene, which may arise from a read error. This chain joins TRBV12-3 or TRBV12-4 and TRBJ2-3; possibly TRBD1 for D (5 bases). The CDR3 is 15 amino acids. The chain's CDR3 is CASSFSGISTDMQYF. The CDR3 nucleotides read TGTGCCAGCAGTTTCTCAGGGATTAGCACAGATATGCAGTATTTT.